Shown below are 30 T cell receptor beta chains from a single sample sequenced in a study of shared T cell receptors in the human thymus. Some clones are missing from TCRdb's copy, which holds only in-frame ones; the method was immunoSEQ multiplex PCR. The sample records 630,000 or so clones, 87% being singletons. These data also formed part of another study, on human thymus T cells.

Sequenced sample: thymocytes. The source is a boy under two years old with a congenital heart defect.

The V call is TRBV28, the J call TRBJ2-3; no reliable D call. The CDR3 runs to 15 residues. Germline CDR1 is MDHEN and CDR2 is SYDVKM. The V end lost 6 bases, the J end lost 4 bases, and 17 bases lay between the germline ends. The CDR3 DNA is TGTGCCAGCAGCGTTGCGGTAGTTCGCGCAGATACGCAGTATTTT. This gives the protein CASSVAVVRADTQYF.

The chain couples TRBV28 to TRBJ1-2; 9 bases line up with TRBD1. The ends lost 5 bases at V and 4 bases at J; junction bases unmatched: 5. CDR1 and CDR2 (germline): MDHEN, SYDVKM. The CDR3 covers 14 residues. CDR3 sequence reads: CASSILTGGYGYTF. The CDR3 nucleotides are TGTGCCAGCAGTATCCTGACAGGGGGCTATGGCTACACCTTC.

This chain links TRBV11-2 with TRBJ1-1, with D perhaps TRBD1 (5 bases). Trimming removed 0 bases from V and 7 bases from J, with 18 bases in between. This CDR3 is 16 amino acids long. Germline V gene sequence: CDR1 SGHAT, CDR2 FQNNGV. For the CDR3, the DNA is TGTGCCAGCAGCTTAGATGATTCAGGGCGTCTAAGTGAAGCTTTCTTT. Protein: CASSLDDSGRLSEAFF.

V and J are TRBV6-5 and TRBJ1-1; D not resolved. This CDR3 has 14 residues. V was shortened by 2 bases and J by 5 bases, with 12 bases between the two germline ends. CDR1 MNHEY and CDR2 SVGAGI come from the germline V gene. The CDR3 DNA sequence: TGTGCCAGCAGTTACGGGGTGACGGGGACTGAAGCTTTCTTT. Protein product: CASSYGVTGTEAFF.

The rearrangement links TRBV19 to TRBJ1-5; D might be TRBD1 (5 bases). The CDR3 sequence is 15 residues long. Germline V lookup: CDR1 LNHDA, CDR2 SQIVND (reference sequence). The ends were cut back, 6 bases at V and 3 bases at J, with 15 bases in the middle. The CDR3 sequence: CASRPQVGDNQPQHF. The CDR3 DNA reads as TGTGCCAGTAGGCCACAGGTGGGTGACAATCAGCCCCAGCATTTT.

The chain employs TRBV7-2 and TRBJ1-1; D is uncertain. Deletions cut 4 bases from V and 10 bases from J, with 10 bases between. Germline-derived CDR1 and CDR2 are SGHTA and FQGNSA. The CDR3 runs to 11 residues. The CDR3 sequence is CASSYHNRAFF. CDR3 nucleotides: TGTGCCAGCAGCTACCATAACAGAGCTTTCTTT.

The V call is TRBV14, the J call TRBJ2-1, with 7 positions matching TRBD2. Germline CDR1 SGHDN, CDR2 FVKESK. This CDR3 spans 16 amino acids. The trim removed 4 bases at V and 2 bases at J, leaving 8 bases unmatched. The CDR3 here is CASSLFRGSPYNEQFF. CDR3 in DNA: TGTGCCAGCAGCCTCTTTCGCGGGAGCCCCTACAATGAGCAGTTCTTC.

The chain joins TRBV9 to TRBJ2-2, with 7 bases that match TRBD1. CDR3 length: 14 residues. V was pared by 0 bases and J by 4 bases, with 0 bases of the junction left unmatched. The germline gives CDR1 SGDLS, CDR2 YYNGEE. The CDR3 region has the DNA TGTGCCAGCAGCGTAGGGACAGGCACCGGGGAGCTGTTTTTT. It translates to CASSVGTGTGELFF.

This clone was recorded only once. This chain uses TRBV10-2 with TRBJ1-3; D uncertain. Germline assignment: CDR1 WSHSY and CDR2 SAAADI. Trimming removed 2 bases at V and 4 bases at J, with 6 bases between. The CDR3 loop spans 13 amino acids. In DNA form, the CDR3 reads TGCGCCAGCAGTGAGAGGCGGGGAAACACCATATATTTT. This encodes CASSERRGNTIYF.

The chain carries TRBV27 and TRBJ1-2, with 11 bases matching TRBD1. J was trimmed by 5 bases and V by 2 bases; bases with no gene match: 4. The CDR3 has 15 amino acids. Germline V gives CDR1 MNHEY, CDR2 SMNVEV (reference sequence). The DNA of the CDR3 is TGTGCCAGCAGTTTAAAGGACAGGGGGCTTTATGGCTACACCTTC. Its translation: CASSLKDRGLYGYTF.

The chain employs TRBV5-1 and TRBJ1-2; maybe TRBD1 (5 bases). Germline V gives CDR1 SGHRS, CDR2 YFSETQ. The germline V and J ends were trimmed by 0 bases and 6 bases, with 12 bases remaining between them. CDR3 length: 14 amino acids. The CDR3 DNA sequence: TGCGCCAGCAGCTTGGGTTCGGGGACTGATGGCTACACCTTC. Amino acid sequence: CASSLGSGTDGYTF.

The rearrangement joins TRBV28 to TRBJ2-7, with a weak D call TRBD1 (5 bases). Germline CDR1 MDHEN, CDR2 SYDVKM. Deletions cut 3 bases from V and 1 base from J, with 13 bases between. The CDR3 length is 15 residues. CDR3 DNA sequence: TGTGCCAGCAGTTTGTGGCAGGACAATTCCTACGAGCAGTACTTC. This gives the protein CASSLWQDNSYEQYF.

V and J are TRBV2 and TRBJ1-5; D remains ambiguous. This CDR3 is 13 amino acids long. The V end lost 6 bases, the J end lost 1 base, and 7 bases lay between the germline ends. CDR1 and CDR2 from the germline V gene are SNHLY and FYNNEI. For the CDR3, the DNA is TGTGCCAGCAGCCCCAGGAGCAATCAGCCCCAGCATTTT. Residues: CASSPRSNQPQHF.

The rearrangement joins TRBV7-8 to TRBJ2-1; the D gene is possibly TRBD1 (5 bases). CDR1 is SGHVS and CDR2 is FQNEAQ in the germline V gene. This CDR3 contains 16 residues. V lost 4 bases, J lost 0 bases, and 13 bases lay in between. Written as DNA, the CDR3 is TGTGCCAGCAGCTCGCAGGGTCCGAGCTCCTACAATGAGCAGTTCTTC. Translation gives CASSSQGPSSYNEQFF.

This CDR3 is CASSQEGEGADTEAFF. Here the CDR3 DNA reads TGCGCCAGCAGCCAAGAGGGGGAGGGAGCCGACACTGAAGCTTTCTTT. The chain uses TRBV4-3 and TRBJ1-1, with D tentatively TRBD1 (5 bases). The V end lost 0 bases, the J end lost 3 bases, and 14 bases lay between the germline ends. There are 16 residues in the CDR3. Germline CDR1 LGHNA, CDR2 YSLEER.

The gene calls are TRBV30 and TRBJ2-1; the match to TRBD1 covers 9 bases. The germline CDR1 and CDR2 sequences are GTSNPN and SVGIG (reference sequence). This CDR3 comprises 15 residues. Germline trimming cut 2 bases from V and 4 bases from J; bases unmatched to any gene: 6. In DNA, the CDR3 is TGTGCCTGGAGTCGACAGGGGGTGCTATACAATGAGCAGTTCTTC. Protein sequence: CAWSRQGVLYNEQFF.

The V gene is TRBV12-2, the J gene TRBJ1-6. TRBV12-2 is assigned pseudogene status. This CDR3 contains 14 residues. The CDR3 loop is CASRPDGENSPLHF. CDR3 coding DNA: TGTGCAAGTCGCCCGGACGGGGAGAATTCACCCCTCCACTTT.

CDR3: CATSRTRQPRNTYNEQFF. DNA of the CDR3: TGTGCCACCAGCAGAACCCGACAGCCGCGAAACACCTACAATGAGCAGTTCTTC. V usage is TRBV15 and J usage is TRBJ2-1; perhaps TRBD1 as D (5 bases). Germline V gene sequence: CDR1 LNHNV, CDR2 YYDKDF (reference sequence). V lost 2 bases and J 2 bases, leaving 19 bases between the germline ends. The length of the CDR3 is 18 residues.

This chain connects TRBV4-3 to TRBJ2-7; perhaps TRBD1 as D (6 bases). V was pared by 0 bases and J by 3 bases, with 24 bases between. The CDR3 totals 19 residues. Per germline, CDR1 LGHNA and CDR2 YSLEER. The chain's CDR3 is CASSQDRPRTALSNYEQYF. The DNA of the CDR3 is TGCGCCAGCAGCCAAGATAGGCCCCGGACAGCCCTTTCAAACTACGAGCAGTACTTC.

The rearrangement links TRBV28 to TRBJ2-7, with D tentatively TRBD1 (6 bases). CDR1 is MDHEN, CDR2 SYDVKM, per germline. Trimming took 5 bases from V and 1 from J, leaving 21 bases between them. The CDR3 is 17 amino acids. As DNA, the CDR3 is TGTGCCAGCAGTCAACGCACAGGGCTTGCTTCTTCCTACGAGCAGTACTTC. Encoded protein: CASSQRTGLASSYEQYF.

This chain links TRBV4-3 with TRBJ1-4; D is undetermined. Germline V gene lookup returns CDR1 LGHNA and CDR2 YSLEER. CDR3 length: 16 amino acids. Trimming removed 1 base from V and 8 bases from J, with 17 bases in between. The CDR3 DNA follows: TGCGCCAGCAGCCAAGGAAGTGCTATGAGTTGGGAAAAACTGTTTTTT. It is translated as CASSQGSAMSWEKLFF.

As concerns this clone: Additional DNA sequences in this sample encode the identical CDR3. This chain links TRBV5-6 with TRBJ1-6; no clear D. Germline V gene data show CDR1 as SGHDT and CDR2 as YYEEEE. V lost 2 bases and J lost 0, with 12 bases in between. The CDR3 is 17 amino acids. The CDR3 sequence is CASSFSTRSSYNSPLHF. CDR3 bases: TGTGCCAGCAGCTTTTCCACTCGGAGCTCCTATAATTCACCCCTCCACTTT.

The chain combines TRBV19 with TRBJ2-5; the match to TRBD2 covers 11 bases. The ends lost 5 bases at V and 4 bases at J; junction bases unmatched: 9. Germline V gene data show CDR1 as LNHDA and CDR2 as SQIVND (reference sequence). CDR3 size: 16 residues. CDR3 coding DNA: TGTGCCAGTAGTGTAGTAGCGGGAGGGACGGGAGAGACCCAGTACTTC. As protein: CASSVVAGGTGETQYF.

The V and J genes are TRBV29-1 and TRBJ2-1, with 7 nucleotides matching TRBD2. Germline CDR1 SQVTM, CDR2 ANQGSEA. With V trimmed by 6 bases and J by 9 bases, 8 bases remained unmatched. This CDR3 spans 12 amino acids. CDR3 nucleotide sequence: TGCAGCGTCGCCCGACTAGCTGCTGAGCAGTTCTTC. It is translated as CSVARLAAEQFF.

The CDR3 DNA sequence: TGTGCCATCGGAGGTGGTAGCGGGAGAAAATCCTACAATGAGCAGTTCTTC. It codes for CAIGGGSGRKSYNEQFF. The V and J genes are TRBV10-3 and TRBJ2-1, with 9 bases matching TRBD2. Germline loops: CDR1 ENHRY, CDR2 SYGVKD. With V trimmed by 8 bases and J by 1 base, 12 bases remained unmatched. The CDR3 has 17 amino acids.

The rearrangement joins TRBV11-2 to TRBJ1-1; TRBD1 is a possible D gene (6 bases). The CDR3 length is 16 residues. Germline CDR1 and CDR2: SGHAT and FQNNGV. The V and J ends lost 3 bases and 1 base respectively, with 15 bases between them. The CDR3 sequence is CASSLYLQGWNTEAFF. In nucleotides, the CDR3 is TGTGCCAGCAGCTTGTACCTACAGGGATGGAACACTGAAGCTTTCTTT.

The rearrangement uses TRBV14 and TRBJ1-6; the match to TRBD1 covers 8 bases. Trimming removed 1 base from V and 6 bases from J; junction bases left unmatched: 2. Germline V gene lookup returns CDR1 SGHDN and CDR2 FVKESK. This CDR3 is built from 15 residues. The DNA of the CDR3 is TGTGCCAGCAGCCAAGTACAGGGGGGTAATTCACCCCTCCACTTT. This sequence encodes CASSQVQGGNSPLHF.

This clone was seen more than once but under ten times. CDR3 in amino acids: CASSFWREREETQYF. The CDR3 DNA sequence: TGTGCCAGCAGCTTCTGGCGGGAGAGGGAAGAGACCCAGTACTTC. The V and J genes are TRBV5-4 and TRBJ2-5, with TRBD2 identical over 7 bases. The V segment lost 2 bases and the J segment 3 bases; nucleotides outside the gene matches: 7. The CDR3 runs to 15 residues. CDR1 and CDR2 (germline): SGHNT, YYREEE (reference sequence).

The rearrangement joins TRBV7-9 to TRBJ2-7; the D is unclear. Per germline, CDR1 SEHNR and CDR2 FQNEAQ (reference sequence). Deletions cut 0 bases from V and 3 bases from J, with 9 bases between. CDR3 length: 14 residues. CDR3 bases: TGTGCCAGCAGCTTAGCCGTCAGACACTACGAGCAGTACTTC. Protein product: CASSLAVRHYEQYF.

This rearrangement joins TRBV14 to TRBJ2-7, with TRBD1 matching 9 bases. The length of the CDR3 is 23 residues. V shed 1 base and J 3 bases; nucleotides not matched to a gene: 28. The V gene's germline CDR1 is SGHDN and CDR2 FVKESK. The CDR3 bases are TGTGCCAGCAGCCAAGCGTCCCGGGACAGGGAACGGGCCCCTCACCGAAACCTCTACGAGCAGTACTTC. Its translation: CASSQASRDRERAPHRNLYEQYF.